This T cell receptor (beta chain) was recorded in a study of CD8+ T cells in alopecia areata listed by TCRdb under 2018. For the study in its entirety: Treated patients were enrolled in an open-label pilot trial of oral tofacitinib, 5 to 10 mg twice daily, for moderate-to-severe alopecia areata. Patients stayed on tofacitinib for 6 to 18 months and then had 6 months of follow-up off drug so that delayed response and recurrence could be assessed. High-throughput TCRbeta sequencing was used to examine T cell clonal expansion in alopecia areata in both the C3H/HeJ mouse model and human patients. Human TCRbeta sequencing covered scalp tissue and sorted CD4+ and CD8+ peripheral blood T cells from patchy and totalis/universalis alopecia areata patients and healthy controls. Biopsies were taken from tofacitinib-treated patients at baseline and again at 4 and 24 weeks into treatment, and several of those patients also had a later scalp biopsy. Clonality in the scalp was compared among normal scalp (n=4), patchy alopecia areata scalp (n=8), and alopecia totalis/universalis scalp (n=8). RNA came from the PAXgene miRNA kit for fixed scalp, the miRNeasy kit for PBMCs, and the RNeasy kit for mouse skin. TCRbeta CDR3 regions were amplified by immunoSEQ multiplex PCR with 35 Vbeta forward and 13 Jbeta reverse primers.

Per the publication, the time point label means: baseline before oral tofacitinib. Peripheral blood and lesional scalp punch biopsies were obtained from patients with alopecia areata. PBMCs were isolated by density centrifugation and stained for CD3, CD4 and CD8, and CD4+ and CD8+ T cells were sorted on a FACSAria. Comments on this clone: This receptor's antigen is unknown. The sample holds no much larger clone one base away, and base qualities are not on file.

Library preparation employed the immunoSEQ multiplex PCR assay. For TCR sequencing, RNA was extracted from every sample and reverse transcribed into cDNA to serve as template. First-strand cDNA was synthesized with SuperScript III using a 2:1 mix of oligo-dT and random hexamers. A synthetic immune receptor repertoire was used to measure amplification bias, and any remaining bias was corrected computationally. For the original study's pipeline: Raw reads were preprocessed for error removal, and CDR3 was defined according to IMGT conventions as running from the conserved cysteine to phenylalanine. To get clonality, Shannon entropy was normalized by log2 of the number of productive unique TCRs and the result was subtracted from 1. Scalp TCRbeta sequences were cross-referenced with sorted blood CD4 and CD8 repertoires so that the CD4 or CD8 identity of scalp clones could be inferred. TCRdb took over this immuneACCESS table, retaining in-frame rearrangements with V and J assigned. Such tables are incomplete; in checked studies, under half of the missing clones stem from an unresolved V gene, and the remainder is unexplained. The V and J calls and clone size were taken over from that table, and D and trimming were inferred from the DNA. This sample lists about 150,000 clones; approximately 53% were detected once. Jointly, the top ten make up just under 20% of the sample.

Study-wide conclusions, independent of this receptor: Resident alphabeta T cells in normal human skin are also sequenced, complicating scalp TCR repertoire analysis, unlike mouse skin dominated by gammadelta T cells. TCR sequences shared between patients were less clear than in mice, possibly partly because of HLA diversity in the patient population. Higher clonality and more expanded CD8+ clones were observed in lesional scalp than in normal scalp, particularly in alopecia totalis/universalis, a finding suggestive of antigenic drive.

The receptor was isolated from a human donor with alopecia areata. The sample here was CD8+ T cells sorted from blood, taken at week 0.

The DNA sequence is given as TGTGCCAGCAGTACACAGCAGGGTTTAGGGACCCAGTACTTC. It translates to CASSTQQGLGTQYF. The chain couples TRBV6-5 to TRBJ2-5; the D gene is perhaps TRBD1, from 5 matching bases. According to the germline V gene, CDR1 reads MNHEY and CDR2 reads SVGAGI. The trim is 5 bases for V and 7 bases for J, with a gap of 17 bases between the germline ends. The CDR3 starts with the cysteine, ends with the phenylalanine, and has 14 residues. Just the 42-base CDR3 DNA is kept, in frame starting at base 1.